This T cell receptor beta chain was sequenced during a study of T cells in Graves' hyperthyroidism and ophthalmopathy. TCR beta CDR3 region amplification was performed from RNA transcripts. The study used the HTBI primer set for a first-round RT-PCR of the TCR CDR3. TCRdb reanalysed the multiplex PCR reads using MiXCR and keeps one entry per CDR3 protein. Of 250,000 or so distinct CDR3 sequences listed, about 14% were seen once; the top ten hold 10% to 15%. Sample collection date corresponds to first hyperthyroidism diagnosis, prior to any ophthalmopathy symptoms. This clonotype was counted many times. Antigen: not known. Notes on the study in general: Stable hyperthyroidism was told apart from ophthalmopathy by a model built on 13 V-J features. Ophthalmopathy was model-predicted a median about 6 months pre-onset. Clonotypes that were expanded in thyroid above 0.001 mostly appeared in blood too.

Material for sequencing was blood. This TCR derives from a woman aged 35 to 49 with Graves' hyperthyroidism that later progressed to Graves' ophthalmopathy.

DNA of the CDR3: TGTGCCAGCAGCCCCTCGGGGGCTTTTGAGCAGTTCTTC. Translation gives CASSPSGAFEQFF. V is TRBV3-1 and J is TRBJ2-1, with D perhaps TRBD1 or TRBD2 (6 bases each). The CDR3 loop spans 13 amino acids. Germline CDR1 reads LGHDT; CDR2 reads YNNKEL (reference sequence). Trimming shortened V by 4 bases and J by 9 bases, and 13 bases separated the two germline ends.